One sample yielded the 10 T cell receptor beta chains listed below, sequenced in a study of vaccination effects on CD4 cells after COVID-19. The method was immunoSEQ multiplex PCR; TCRdb's version includes in-frame clones alone and lacks a portion of them. The table records 60,000 to 80,000 clones, 70% to 75% of them present only once. Their specific antigens are unknown. The authors isolated CD4+ T cells after around 11 days of culture. Each participant was administered two doses of either the BNT162b2 or the mRNA-1273 vaccine. This specimen consisted of CD4+ T cells from PBMCs cultured without peptide, obtained after COVID-19 vaccination. Every receptor here comes from a human donor who received a COVID-19 vaccine.

CDR3 residues: CASSQVAGFGANVLTF. Written as DNA, the CDR3 is TGCGCCAGCAGCCAAGTTGCTGGGTTTGGGGCCAACGTCCTGACTTTC. The chain recombines TRBV4-1 with TRBJ2-6; no clear D gene. V lost 1 base and J 3 bases, leaving 10 bases between the germline ends. The CDR3 is 16 amino acids. CDR1 MGHRA and CDR2 YSYEKL come from the germline V gene.

This clone showed up just once. This chain uses TRBV5-1 with TRBJ1-2; tentative D call: TRBD1 (6 bases). Trimming stripped 4 bases from V and 2 bases from J, with 15 bases between. This CDR3 is 15 amino acids long. The V gene's germline CDR1 is SGHRS and CDR2 YFSETQ. The CDR3: CASSLMTGANYGYTF. CDR3 nucleotide sequence: TGCGCCAGCAGCCTTATGACAGGAGCAAACTATGGCTACACCTTC.

The chain links TRBV7-2 to TRBJ1-5, with TRBD1 as a possible D gene (5 bases). Trimming pared 5 bases from V and 3 bases from J, leaving 14 bases between. Germline CDR1 is SGHTA and CDR2 is FQGNSA. The CDR3 runs 15 residues. The CDR3 region is CASSPQGVNNQPQHF. The CDR3 bases are TGTGCCAGCAGCCCCCAGGGAGTTAACAATCAGCCCCAGCATTTT.

This clone is a singleton in its sample. The V call is TRBV6-5, the J call TRBJ1-6; 8 nucleotides match TRBD1. The CDR3 consists of 14 residues. CDR1 and CDR2 (germline): MNHEY, SVGAGI. Losses at the gene ends were 6 bases for V and 4 bases for J; bases not matched to a gene: 2. The CDR3 DNA follows: TGTGCCAGCAGATGGACAGGGTATAATTCACCCCTCCACTTT. It specifies CASRWTGYNSPLHF.

This clone was observed a handful of times. The V gene is TRBV5-4, the J gene TRBJ1-1; the D is unclear. Germline loops: CDR1 SGHNT, CDR2 YYREEE (reference sequence). The ends were cut back, 1 base at V and 1 base at J, with 5 bases in the middle. The CDR3 is 13 amino acids. CDR3: CASSLTRNTEAFF. CDR3 DNA sequence: TGTGCCAGCAGCTTGACGAGGAACACTGAAGCTTTCTTT.

The genes are TRBV6-6 and TRBJ2-2, with D perhaps assigned TRBD1 or TRBD2 (5 bases each). Germline CDR1 MNHNY, CDR2 SVGAGI (reference sequence). The V gene lost 2 bases and the J gene lost 7 bases, with 14 bases spanning the gap. This CDR3 has 15 amino acids. The CDR3 DNA is TGTGCCAGCAGTTACCCGCTCGGGGCTGGCGGGGAGCTGTTTTTT. Amino acid sequence: CASSYPLGAGGELFF.

V and J are TRBV5-1 and TRBJ1-2; TRBD1 matches 11 bases. Germline CDR1 is SGHRS and CDR2 is YFSETQ. This CDR3 has 14 amino acids. Unmatched junction bases numbered 7, after V lost 4 bases and J lost 8 bases. CDR3 DNA sequence: TGCGCCAGCAGCGAGGACAGGGGGCTGAAAGGCTACACCTTC. Protein sequence: CASSEDRGLKGYTF.

The gene calls are TRBV5-1 and TRBJ1-1, with D uncertain. The CDR3 has 13 residues. The V end was cut by 2 bases, the J end by 0 bases, with 5 bases between. Germline CDR1 reads SGHRS; CDR2 reads YFSETQ. CDR3 nucleotides: TGCGCCAGCAGCTTTGGGATGAACACTGAAGCTTTCTTT. This gives the protein CASSFGMNTEAFF. Combining the CDR3 with reference TRBV5-1 and TRBJ1-1 gives the whole variable domain KAGVTQTPRYLIKTRGQQVTLSCSPISGHRSVSWYQQTPGQGLQFLFEYFSETQRNKGNFPGRFSGRQFSNSRSEMNVSTLELGDSALYLCASSFGMNTEAFFGQGTRLTVV.

V and J are TRBV10-2 and TRBJ1-1; D uncertain. CDR3 size: 11 residues. V gave up 3 bases and J gave up 6 bases, with 5 bases separating them. Germline CDR1 is WSHSY and CDR2 is SAAADI. The CDR3 spells CASSDMAEAFF. Written as DNA, the CDR3 is TGCGCCAGCAGTGATATGGCTGAAGCTTTCTTT.

This clone has only one observation. V gene TRBV11-1 combines with J gene TRBJ1-3; unclear D gene. The CDR3 length is 15 residues. Trimming removed 3 bases at V and 2 bases at J, with 11 bases between. Germline V CDR1 and CDR2: SGHAT, FQDESV (reference sequence). CDR3 DNA sequence: TGTGCCAGCAGCTTGTTTGGAACAGCTGGAAACACCATATATTTT. It specifies CASSLFGTAGNTIYF.